Sequencing of this T cell receptor (beta chain) was carried out in a study of cytomegalovirus exposure and HLA in healthy donors. Per the germline V gene, CDR1 is SGDLS and CDR2 is YYNGEE. With 3 bases clipped from V and 5 bases from J, the junction kept 11 bases outside the gene matches. The CDR3 has 16 residues. The table came from immunoSEQ multiplex PCR; TCRdb's copy has only in-frame clones and leaves some out. The repertoire holds 150,000 to 200,000 clones, with 86% as singletons. The sample taken for sequencing was PBMCs. The source of this sequence is a woman between 18 and 29 years old in good health and CMV-seronegative. The chain recombines TRBV9 with TRBJ2-7; 10 nucleotides match TRBD1. The CDR3 is CASSAQGQGRFDEQYF. The CDR3 DNA reads TGTGCCAGCAGCGCCCAGGGACAGGGGAGGTTTGACGAGCAGTACTTC.